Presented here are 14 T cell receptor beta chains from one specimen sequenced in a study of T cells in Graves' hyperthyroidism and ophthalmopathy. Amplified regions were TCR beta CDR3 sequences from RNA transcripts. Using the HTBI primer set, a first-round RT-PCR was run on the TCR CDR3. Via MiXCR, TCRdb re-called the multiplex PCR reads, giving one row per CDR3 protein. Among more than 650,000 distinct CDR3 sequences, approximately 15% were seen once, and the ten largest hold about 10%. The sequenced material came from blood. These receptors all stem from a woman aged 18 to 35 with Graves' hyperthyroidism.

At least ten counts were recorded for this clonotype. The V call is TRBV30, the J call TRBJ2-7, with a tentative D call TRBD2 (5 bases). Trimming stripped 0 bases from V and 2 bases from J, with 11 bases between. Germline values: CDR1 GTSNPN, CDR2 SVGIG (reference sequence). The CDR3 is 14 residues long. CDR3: CAWSVYGVPYEQYF. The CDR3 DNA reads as TGTGCCTGGAGTGTGTACGGGGTCCCCTACGAGCAGTACTTC.

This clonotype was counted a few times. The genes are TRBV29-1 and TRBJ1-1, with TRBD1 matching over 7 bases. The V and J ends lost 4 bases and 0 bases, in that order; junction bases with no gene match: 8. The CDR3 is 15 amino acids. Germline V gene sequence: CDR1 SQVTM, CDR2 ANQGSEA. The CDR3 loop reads CSVGRGGLMNTEAFF. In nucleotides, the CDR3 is TGCAGCGTTGGGAGAGGGGGCCTTATGAACACTGAAGCTTTCTTT.

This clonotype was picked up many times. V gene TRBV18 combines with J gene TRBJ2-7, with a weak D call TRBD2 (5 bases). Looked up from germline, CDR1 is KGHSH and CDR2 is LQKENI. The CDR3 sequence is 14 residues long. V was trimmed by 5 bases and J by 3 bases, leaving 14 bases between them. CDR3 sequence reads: CASSAGAEVYEQYF. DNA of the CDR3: TGTGCCAGCTCAGCGGGTGCCGAAGTCTACGAGCAGTACTTC. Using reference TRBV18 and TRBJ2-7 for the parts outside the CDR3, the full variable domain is NAGVMQNPRHLVRRRGQEARLRCSPMKGHSHVYWYRQLPEEGLKFMVYLQKENIIDESGMPKERFSAEFPKEGPSILRIQQVVRGDSAAYFCASSAGAEVYEQYFGPGTRLTVT.

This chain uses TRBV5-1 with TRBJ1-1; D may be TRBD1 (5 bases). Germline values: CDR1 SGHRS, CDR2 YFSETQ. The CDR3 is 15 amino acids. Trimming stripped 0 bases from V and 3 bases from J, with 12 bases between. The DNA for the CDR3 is TGCGCCAGCAGCTTGGCATGGGGCGCAGACACTGAAGCTTTCTTT. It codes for CASSLAWGADTEAFF.

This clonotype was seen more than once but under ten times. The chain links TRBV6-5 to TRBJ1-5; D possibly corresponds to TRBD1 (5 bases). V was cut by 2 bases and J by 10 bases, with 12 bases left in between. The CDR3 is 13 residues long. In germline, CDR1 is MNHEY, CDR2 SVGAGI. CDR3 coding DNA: TGTGCCAGCAGTTACAGGACGGGGCACCCCCAGCATTTT. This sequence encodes CASSYRTGHPQHF.

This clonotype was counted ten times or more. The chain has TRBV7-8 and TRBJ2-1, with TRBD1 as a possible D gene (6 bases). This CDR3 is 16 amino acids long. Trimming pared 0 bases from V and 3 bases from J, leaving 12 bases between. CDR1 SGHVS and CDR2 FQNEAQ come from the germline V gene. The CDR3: CASSLARLGGYNEQFF. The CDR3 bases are TGTGCCAGCAGCTTAGCGCGTTTAGGGGGCTACAATGAGCAGTTCTTC.

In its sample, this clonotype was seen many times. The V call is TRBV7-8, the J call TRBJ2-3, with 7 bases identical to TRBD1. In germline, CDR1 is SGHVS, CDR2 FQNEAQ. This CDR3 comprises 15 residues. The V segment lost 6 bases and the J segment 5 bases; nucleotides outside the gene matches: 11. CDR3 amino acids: CASSDGGQDQDTQYF. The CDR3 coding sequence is TGTGCCAGCAGTGACGGAGGACAGGATCAAGATACGCAGTATTTT.

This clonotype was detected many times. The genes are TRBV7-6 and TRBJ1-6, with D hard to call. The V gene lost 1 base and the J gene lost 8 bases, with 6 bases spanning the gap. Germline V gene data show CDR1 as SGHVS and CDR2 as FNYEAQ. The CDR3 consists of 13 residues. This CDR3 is CASSLDLDSPLHF. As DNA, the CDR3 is TGTGCCAGCAGCTTAGACTTGGATTCACCCCTCCACTTT.

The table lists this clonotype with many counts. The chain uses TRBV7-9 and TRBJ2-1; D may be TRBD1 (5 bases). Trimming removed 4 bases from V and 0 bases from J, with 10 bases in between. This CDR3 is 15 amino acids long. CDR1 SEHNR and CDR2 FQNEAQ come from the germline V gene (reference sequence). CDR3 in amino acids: CASSSRQNSYNEQFF. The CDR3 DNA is TGTGCCAGCAGCTCCCGACAGAACTCCTACAATGAGCAGTTCTTC.

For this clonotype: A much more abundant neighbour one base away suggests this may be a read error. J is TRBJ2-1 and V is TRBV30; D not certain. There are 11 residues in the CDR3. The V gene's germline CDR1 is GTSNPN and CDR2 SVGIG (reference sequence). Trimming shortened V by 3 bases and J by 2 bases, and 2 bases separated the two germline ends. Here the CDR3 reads CAWSAYNEQFF. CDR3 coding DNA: TGTGCCTGGAGCGCCTACAATGAGCAGTTCTTC. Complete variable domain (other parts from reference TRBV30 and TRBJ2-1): SQTIHQWPATLVQPVGSPLSLECTVEGTSNPNLYWYRQAAGRGLQLLFYSVGIGQISSEVPQNLSASRPQDRQFILSSKKLLLSDSGFYLCAWSAYNEQFFGPGTRLTVL.

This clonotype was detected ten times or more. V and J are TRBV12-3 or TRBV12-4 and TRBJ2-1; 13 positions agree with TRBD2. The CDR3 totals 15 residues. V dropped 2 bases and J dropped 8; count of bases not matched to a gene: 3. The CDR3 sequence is CASSLRTSGSHEQFF. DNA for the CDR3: TGTGCCAGCAGTTTAAGGACTAGCGGGAGCCATGAGCAGTTCTTC.

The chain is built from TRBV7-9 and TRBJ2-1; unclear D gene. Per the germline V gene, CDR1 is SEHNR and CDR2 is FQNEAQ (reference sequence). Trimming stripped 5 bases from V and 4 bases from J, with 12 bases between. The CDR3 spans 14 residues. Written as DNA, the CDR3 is TGTGCCAGCAGCCCTAGAGCACAGTACAATGAGCAGTTCTTC. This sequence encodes CASSPRAQYNEQFF.

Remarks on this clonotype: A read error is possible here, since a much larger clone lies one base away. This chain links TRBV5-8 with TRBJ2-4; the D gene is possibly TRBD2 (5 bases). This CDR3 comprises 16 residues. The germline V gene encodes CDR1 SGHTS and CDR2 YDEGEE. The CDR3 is CASSAGTVVAKNIRYF. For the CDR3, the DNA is TGTGCCAGCAGTGCGGGTACCGTTGTGGCCAAAAACATTCGGTACTTC.

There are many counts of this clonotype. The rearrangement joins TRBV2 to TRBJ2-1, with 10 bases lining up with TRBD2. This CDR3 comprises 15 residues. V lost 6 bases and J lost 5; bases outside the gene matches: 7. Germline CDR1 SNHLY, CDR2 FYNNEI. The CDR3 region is CASRSLAGSHNEQFF. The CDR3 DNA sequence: TGTGCCAGCAGGTCACTAGCGGGAAGTCACAATGAGCAGTTCTTC.